These 3 T cell receptor beta chains were sequenced from one sample in a study of tumor-infiltrating lymphocytes in primary liver carcinoma. Synthesis of TCR beta cDNA was carried out from 500 ng total RNA with a constant-region primer. Construction of TCR beta libraries relied on three successive nested multiplex PCR rounds employing slightly modified ARM-PCR. The two initial PCR rounds, approximately 10 cycles each, used TRBV1-TRBV30 forward and C-beta reverse primers. MiXCR, applied by TCRdb to the multiplex PCR reads, yields one record per CDR3 protein. The sample has 250,000 to 400,000 distinct CDR3 sequences, 65% seen once; the top ten hold more than 8.5%. It was unsorted whole blood that yielded blood RNA, and germline DNA was also extracted. Sequences were obtained from peripheral blood. These receptors were taken from a man aged 35-49 years with primary liver carcinoma and hepatitis B virus infection.

In regard to this clonotype: This CDR3 fails to terminate in the conserved phenylalanine or tryptophan, so it likely reflects a read error. The chain is built from TRBV4-1 and TRBJ2-3; a weak D match, TRBD2 (5 bases). The V gene's germline CDR1 is MGHRA and CDR2 YSYEKL. The CDR3 is 15 amino acids. The CDR3 DNA is TGCGCCAGCACCCAAGATTCGAGGGAGCGAGCTACGCAGTATCTT. This codes for CASTQDSRERATQYL.

This clonotype was counted between two and nine times. This may be a read error, as it is one base from a much larger clone. The chain recombines TRBV6-6 with TRBJ2-3, with unresolved D. This CDR3 contains 12 residues. Germline V lookup: CDR1 MNHNY, CDR2 SVGAGI (reference sequence). CDR3 amino acids: CTSSPTEDTQYF. The CDR3 bases are TGTACCAGCAGTCCCACGGAAGATACGCAGTATTTT.

Points on this clonotype: This may be a read error: a much more frequent sequence differs by one nucleotide. The chain joins TRBV29-1 to TRBJ1-4; unclear D gene. CDR1 SQVTM and CDR2 ANQGSEA come from the germline V gene. CDR3 length: 13 residues. V lost 8 bases to trimming and J lost 8 bases, with 18 bases between them. The chain's CDR3 is CSTFHTLGEKLFF. DNA for the CDR3: TGCAGCACATTCCACACCCTAGGGGAAAAACTGTTTTTT.